The clone carrying this T cell receptor beta chain has a handful of counts. Its antigen is not identified. The data originate from a study of blood T cells in healthy people across ages. Broader study findings: Shifts in expanded clonotypes may have been confounded by donor CMV status, which was unknown.

V was cut by 8 bases and J by 0 bases, with 10 bases left in between. Germline CDR1 is ENHRY and CDR2 is SYGVKD. CDR3 length equals 14 residues. Using a J-beta primer mix together with a sample-barcoded 5' primer, a second PCR was run for about 7 to 12 cycles. A single record per CDR3 protein comes from TCRdb applying MiXCR to the 5' RACE reads. This sample carries roughly 800,000 distinct CDR3 sequences, around 24% of them seen once, and the ten largest clones take 2.5% to 3.5%. Another study also made use of these data, one on T cells of mothers and their children. That source reports: The donors comprised about six children and their three healthy Caucasian mothers. In each mother, TCR beta CDR3 reads exceeded 10 million; in each child, they numbered several million.

The receptor's source is a boy aged 10-17 years in good health. The rearrangement joins TRBV10-3 to TRBJ2-2; tentatively, D is TRBD1 (6 bases). Input material: blood. CDR3 protein: CAIGTTANTGELFF. The CDR3 DNA reads as TGTGCCATCGGGACAACGGCGAACACCGGGGAGCTGTTTTTT.